A single sample gave rise to the 32 T cell receptor beta chains below, sequenced in a study of beta chain features in type 1 diabetes. The study, taken as a whole, reports: Type 1 diabetes patients had TCRB CDR3s that were shorter (moderately but significantly so) in all four CD4+ subsets.

These receptors have no identified antigens. The investigators reverse transcribed all of the isolated RNA, so they sequenced expressed TCRB transcripts. Assay: immunoSEQ multiplex PCR; the TCRdb copy retains only in-frame clones and omits some. Here the sample spans about 120,000 clones, around 17% being singletons. Specimen: central memory CD4+ T cells from blood. The receptors were gathered from a man aged 25-45 years with type 1 diabetes.

The rearrangement links TRBV10-3 to TRBJ2-5; the D is unclear. The CDR3 is made up of 10 amino acids. V shed 10 bases and J shed 0 bases, with 3 bases lying between them. Germline V CDR1 and CDR2: ENHRY, SYGVKD. The CDR3 here is CATYQETQYF. For the CDR3, the DNA is TGTGCCACGTACCAAGAGACCCAGTACTTC.

Of note for this clone: With a far larger clone one base away, a read error is the likely cause. The sample has other DNA sequences that encode this CDR3 too. The V call is TRBV15, the J call TRBJ1-1, with D maybe TRBD1 (5 bases). The ends were cut back, 1 base at V and 3 bases at J, with 12 bases in the middle. From germline, CDR1 is LNHNV and CDR2 YYDKDF (reference sequence). This CDR3 has 15 amino acids. Here the CDR3 DNA reads TGTGCCACCAGCAGAGCCCCCCTAGGGGACACTGAAGCTTTCTTT. Amino acids: CATSRAPLGDTEAFF.

This clone was observed a few times. Different DNA sequences within this sample yield the same CDR3. The chain combines TRBV25-1 with TRBJ2-7; possible D gene TRBD1, 6 bases. Germline V CDR1 and CDR2: MGHDK, SYGVNS. This CDR3 region has 13 residues. The V end was cut by 6 bases, the J end by 1 base, with 10 bases between. CDR3 sequence (DNA): TGTGCCAGCAGCCGTCAGGGGTCCTACGAGCAGTACTTC. Encoded protein: CASSRQGSYEQYF.

The chain joins TRBV7-2 to TRBJ2-2; D is possibly TRBD1 (5 bases). V shed 5 bases and J shed 6 bases, with 10 bases lying between them. The V gene's germline CDR1 is SGHTA and CDR2 FQGNSA. The CDR3 consists of 13 residues. CDR3 residues: CASSPRDAGELFF. CDR3 DNA: TGTGCCAGCAGCCCCAGGGATGCCGGGGAGCTGTTTTTT.

CDR3 amino acids: CASSRDRGNQPQHF. CDR3 DNA sequence: TGTGCCAGCAGCCGGGACAGGGGGAATCAGCCCCAGCATTTT. The V call is TRBV7-2, the J call TRBJ1-5; TRBD1 matches 11 bases. The CDR3 contains 14 residues. Germline CDR1 reads SGHTA; CDR2 reads FQGNSA. The J segment lost 4 bases and the V segment lost 5 bases, leaving 1 base of the junction unmatched. The variable domain in full, completed from reference TRBV7-2 and TRBJ1-5, reads GAGVSQSPSNKVTEKGKDVELRCDPISGHTALYWYRQSLGQGLEFLIYFQGNSAPDKSGLPSDRFSAERTGGSVSTLTIQRTQQEDSAVYLCASSRDRGNQPQHFGDGTRLSIL.

The rearrangement uses TRBV5-1 and TRBJ1-1, with D unclear. CDR1 is SGHRS, CDR2 YFSETQ, per germline. This CDR3 has 14 amino acids. The V gene lost 3 bases and the J gene lost 3 bases, with 12 bases spanning the gap. CDR3 sequence (DNA): TGCGCCAGCAGCTCCGGACTCATCGACACTGAAGCTTTCTTT. This translates into CASSSGLIDTEAFF.

The chain combines TRBV7-2 with TRBJ2-3; D is unresolved. Trimming removed 6 bases at V and 2 bases at J, with 12 bases between. Germline V gene sequence: CDR1 SGHTA, CDR2 FQGNSA. This CDR3 has 14 residues. CDR3 in amino acids: CASRPRASTDTQYF. The CDR3 bases are TGTGCCAGCAGGCCCCGGGCCTCCACAGATACGCAGTATTTT.

This clone was recorded a few times. This sequence joins TRBV18 and TRBJ1-2, with 11 bases identical to TRBD1. The CDR3 sequence is 14 residues long. Germline V gene data show CDR1 as KGHSH and CDR2 as LQKENI. With V trimmed by 3 bases and J by 8 bases, 5 bases remained unmatched. The CDR3 bases are TGTGCCAGCTCACCCGGACAGGGGGCGGAGGGCTACACCTTC. Encoded protein: CASSPGQGAEGYTF.

The gene calls are TRBV5-8 and TRBJ2-1; 8 nucleotides agree with TRBD2. Trimming at V came to 5 bases and at J to 7 bases, leaving 11 bases not matched to a gene. The CDR3 is 15 residues long. Germline CDR1 is SGHTS and CDR2 is YDEGEE. CDR3 sequence: CASRSGRGGRNEQFF. The CDR3 bases are TGTGCCAGCAGATCTGGCCGGGGGGGCCGGAATGAGCAGTTCTTC.

This clone was seen a handful of times. The chain recombines TRBV11-2 with TRBJ2-3; TRBD2 matches 10 bases. The CDR3 runs 16 residues. Looked up from germline, CDR1 is SGHAT and CDR2 is FQNNGV. Unmatched junction bases numbered 11, after V lost 10 bases and J lost 1 base. CDR3 sequence reads: CATQPSGGLGTDTQYF. CDR3 DNA sequence: TGTGCCACCCAGCCTAGCGGGGGTTTGGGCACAGATACGCAGTATTTT.

The chain links TRBV4-3 to TRBJ2-7; D ambiguous. Germline loops: CDR1 LGHNA, CDR2 YSLEER. V gave up 3 bases and J gave up 0 bases, with 12 bases separating them. The CDR3 spans 15 residues. CDR3 bases: TGCGCCAGCAGCCAGGAGCCCAGGAGCTCCTACGAGCAGTACTTC. This sequence encodes CASSQEPRSSYEQYF.

The table lists this clone with many counts. V and J are TRBV7-2 and TRBJ2-5; D is uncertain. V was cut by 4 bases and J by 1 base, with 7 bases left in between. Per the germline V gene, CDR1 is SGHTA and CDR2 is FQGNSA. The CDR3 consists of 13 residues. CDR3 DNA sequence: TGTGCCAGCAGCTCTCAGGTCCAAGAGACCCAGTACTTC. This gives the protein CASSSQVQETQYF.

In its sample, this clone was seen a few times. This chain uses TRBV27 with TRBJ2-3; 9 bases are shared with TRBD2. The CDR3 runs to 16 residues. Germline V gene lookup returns CDR1 MNHEY and CDR2 SMNVEV (reference sequence). Trimming cost V 3 bases and J 4 bases; bases outside gene matches: 8. The CDR3 sequence: CASSFDVSGGPDTQYF. The CDR3 DNA follows: TGTGCCAGCAGTTTTGATGTAAGCGGGGGGCCAGATACGCAGTATTTT.

This chain joins TRBV9 and TRBJ2-3; D perhaps matches TRBD1 (5 bases). Germline lookup yields CDR1 SGDLS and CDR2 YYNGEE. The CDR3 is 14 amino acids. Trimming took off 0 bases at V and 1 base at J, with 6 bases between the two ends. CDR3 coding DNA: TGTGCCAGCAGCGTAGAAGGGGGCACAGATACGCAGTATTTT. Amino acids: CASSVEGGTDTQYF.

The V call is TRBV28, the J call TRBJ1-2; 7 positions match TRBD1. There are 15 residues in the CDR3. V trimming: 4 bases; J trimming: 3 bases; junction bases outside the gene matches: 8. Germline V gene sequence: CDR1 MDHEN, CDR2 SYDVKM. CDR3 nucleotide sequence: TGTGCCAGCAGTTACTATTCGACAGGGTACTATGGCTACACCTTC. As protein: CASSYYSTGYYGYTF.

There are many counts of this clone. The gene calls are TRBV7-2 and TRBJ2-1, with D maybe TRBD1 (5 bases). CDR1 is SGHTA, CDR2 FQGNSA, per germline. This CDR3 is 15 amino acids long. V lost 5 bases to trimming and J lost 0 bases, with 11 bases between them. As DNA, the CDR3 is TGTGCCAGCAGCCCTCGACAGAGCTCCTACAATGAGCAGTTCTTC. Protein product: CASSPRQSSYNEQFF.

The gene calls are TRBV4-2 and TRBJ2-7; D unclear. This CDR3 region has 16 residues. Germline loops: CDR1 LGHNA, CDR2 YNFKEQ. V gave up 2 bases and J gave up 2 bases, with 16 bases separating them. CDR3 in amino acids: CASSQSGWGQTYEQYF. The CDR3 nucleotides read TGTGCCAGCAGCCAATCCGGGTGGGGTCAAACCTACGAGCAGTACTTC.

This clone has ten or more counts. The rearrangement links TRBV4-3 to TRBJ1-3, with D possibly TRBD1 on 5 matching bases. The V gene's germline CDR1 is LGHNA and CDR2 YSLEER. With 3 bases removed from V and 3 bases from J, the gap between germline ends came to 15 bases. The CDR3 sequence is 16 residues long. CDR3 nucleotides: TGCGCCAGCAGCCATAAGAGGGACTGGGGTGGAAACACCATATATTTT. Its translation is CASSHKRDWGGNTIYF.

In the case of this clone: The identical CDR3 is also encoded by other nucleotide sequences in the sample. The DNA for the CDR3 is TGTGCCAGCAGGGTTGGCGAGACCCAGTACTTC. Its translation is CASRVGETQYF. The rearrangement joins TRBV2 to TRBJ2-5; D is unclear. This CDR3 is built from 11 residues. V was cut by 6 bases and J by 5 bases, with 7 bases left in between. Germline lookup yields CDR1 SNHLY and CDR2 FYNNEI.

This clone was counted only a few times. The rearrangement uses TRBV25-1 and TRBJ1-2; D uncertain. CDR3 size: 14 residues. Looked up from germline, CDR1 is MGHDK and CDR2 is SYGVNS. V lost 3 bases to trimming and J lost 3 bases, with 11 bases between them. CDR3 bases: TGTGCCAGCAGTGAGGGTCAGTGGGACTATGGCTACACCTTC. It specifies CASSEGQWDYGYTF.

This clone was detected only a few times. This chain connects TRBV9 to TRBJ2-1; perhaps TRBD2 as D (5 bases). Trimming removed 4 bases from V and 0 bases from J, with 17 bases in between. This CDR3 comprises 17 residues. The germline V gene encodes CDR1 SGDLS and CDR2 YYNGEE. CDR3 amino acids: CASSPRREESSYNEQFF. The DNA of the CDR3 is TGTGCCAGCAGCCCCCGACGGGAAGAGAGCTCCTACAATGAGCAGTTCTTC.

V gene TRBV7-2 combines with J gene TRBJ2-5; TRBD1 or TRBD2 may be the D gene (6 bases each). This CDR3 spans 15 amino acids. Trimming pared 6 bases from V and 4 bases from J, leaving 18 bases between. Germline V gene lookup returns CDR1 SGHTA and CDR2 FQGNSA. Here the CDR3 DNA reads TGTGCCAGCAGTTACCAAACAGGGCGGGGAGAGACCCAGTACTTC. Its protein product is CASSYQTGRGETQYF.

The chain carries TRBV29-1 and TRBJ2-2; D call uncertain. V was clipped by 5 bases and J by 0 bases, with 10 bases between them. The CDR3 totals 14 residues. Looked up from germline, CDR1 is SQVTM and CDR2 is ANQGSEA. CDR3 protein: CSVSGQSNTGELFF. The CDR3, as DNA: TGCAGCGTTTCAGGCCAATCGAACACCGGGGAGCTGTTTTTT.

This rearrangement joins TRBV5-1 to TRBJ1-2; D not certain. Trimming removed 2 bases from V and 4 bases from J, with 15 bases in between. The germline V gene has CDR1 SGHRS and CDR2 YFSETQ. The CDR3 extends over 15 amino acids. The CDR3 region is CASSFDGLSTYGYTF. In DNA form, the CDR3 reads TGCGCCAGCAGCTTCGACGGGCTCTCGACCTATGGCTACACCTTC. The whole variable domain, remainder taken from reference TRBV5-1 and TRBJ1-2, is KAGVTQTPRYLIKTRGQQVTLSCSPISGHRSVSWYQQTPGQGLQFLFEYFSETQRNKGNFPGRFSGRQFSNSRSEMNVSTLELGDSALYLCASSFDGLSTYGYTFGSGTRLTVV.

This chain links TRBV14 with TRBJ2-6; no definite D call. CDR1 is SGHDN, CDR2 FVKESK, per germline. Trimming pared 3 bases from V and 9 bases from J, leaving 12 bases between. CDR3 length equals 14 residues. CDR3 residues: CASSQASRNNVLTF. In DNA, the CDR3 is TGTGCCAGCAGCCAGGCTTCGAGAAACAACGTCCTGACTTTC.

The chain uses TRBV6-5 and TRBJ2-2; a weak D match, TRBD1 (5 bases). Trimming stripped 7 bases from V and 0 bases from J, with 9 bases between. The CDR3 length is 14 residues. Germline V gene data show CDR1 as MNHEY and CDR2 as SVGAGI. The CDR3 coding sequence is TGTGCCAGCATGGCCAGGGCGAACACCGGGGAGCTGTTTTTT. Encoded protein: CASMARANTGELFF.

In this sample, this clone turned up a few times. This sequence joins TRBV20-1 and TRBJ2-7; D gene ambiguous. The V end was cut by 3 bases, the J end by 4 bases, with 7 bases between. The CDR3 is 11 amino acids. Germline V gene lookup returns CDR1 DFQATT and CDR2 SNEGSKA (reference sequence). CDR3 sequence (DNA): TGCAGTGCTAGTTCCCCTTACGAGCAGTACTTC. This sequence encodes CSASSPYEQYF.

In this sample, this clone turned up a few times. The gene calls are TRBV7-8 and TRBJ2-5; TRBD1 matches 9 bases. Germline CDR1 is SGHVS and CDR2 is FQNEAQ. The V gene end was trimmed by 2 bases and the J gene end by 4 bases; junction bases not matched to a gene: 2. This CDR3 spans 14 amino acids. CDR3 sequence (DNA): TGTGCCAGCAGCTTAAACAGGGGGCGAGAGACCCAGTACTTC. Encoded protein: CASSLNRGRETQYF.

This chain links TRBV2 with TRBJ1-2; TRBD1 might be the D (5 bases). Per the germline V gene, CDR1 is SNHLY and CDR2 is FYNNEI. The V end was cut by 4 bases, the J end by 4 bases, with 13 bases between. This CDR3 has 14 amino acids. The CDR3 DNA sequence: TGTGCCAGCAGTGCTCTACAGGAAAGCTATGGCTACACCTTC. Protein: CASSALQESYGYTF.

V gene TRBV7-2 combines with J gene TRBJ1-5; D is uncertain. Germline loops: CDR1 SGHTA, CDR2 FQGNSA. The CDR3 runs 13 residues. With 4 bases removed from V and 4 bases from J, the gap between germline ends came to 8 bases. The CDR3 coding sequence is TGTGCCAGCAGCTCTCTGGGTAATCAGCCCCAGCATTTT. Its translation is CASSSLGNQPQHF.

V usage is TRBV30 and J usage is TRBJ2-1; D gene uncertain. The CDR3 covers 12 residues. Germline CDR1 reads GTSNPN; CDR2 reads SVGIG (reference sequence). Deletions cut 2 bases from V and 6 bases from J, with 8 bases between. This chain's CDR3 is CAWSRASNEQFF. DNA for the CDR3: TGTGCCTGGAGTAGAGCTTCCAATGAGCAGTTCTTC.

This clone was seen more than once but under ten times. This rearrangement joins TRBV2 to TRBJ2-7; D is undetermined. V gave up 5 bases and J gave up 2 bases, with 7 bases separating them. The CDR3 contains 12 residues. Germline CDR1 and CDR2: SNHLY and FYNNEI. The CDR3 coding sequence is TGTGCCAGCAGTTCCGATACCTACGAGCAGTACTTC. It encodes CASSSDTYEQYF.